These 23 T cell receptor beta chains originate from one sample sequenced in a study of blood T cell repertoires in COVID-19. Assay: immunoSEQ multiplex PCR; the TCRdb copy retains only in-frame clones and omits some. Among 100,000 to 150,000 clones listed, roughly 90% were seen once. The sample comprised peripheral blood. These receptors were obtained from a man in his 60s with COVID-19, enrolled during active disease.

This clone was counted only a few times. The genes are TRBV3-1 (or the pseudogene TRBV3-2) and TRBJ1-1, with TRBD1 as a possible D gene (6 bases). The length of the CDR3 is 14 residues. CDR1 LGHDT and CDR2 YNNKEL come from the germline V gene (reference sequence). The ends were cut back, 3 bases at V and 7 bases at J, with 15 bases in the middle. The CDR3 region is CASSHYDRTGEAFF. The CDR3 DNA reads as TGTGCCAGCAGCCATTACGACAGGACGGGTGAAGCTTTCTTT.

The chain recombines TRBV11-1 with TRBJ2-5, with 9 bases that match TRBD1. The CDR3 contains 14 residues. The V gene end was trimmed by 4 bases and the J gene end by 2 bases; junction bases not matched to a gene: 2. The V gene's germline CDR1 is SGHAT and CDR2 FQDESV (reference sequence). The CDR3 sequence is CASSWDRVQETQYF. The DNA of the CDR3 is TGTGCCAGCAGCTGGGACAGGGTGCAAGAGACCCAGTACTTC.

The V call is TRBV19, the J call TRBJ2-7, with a possible D match to TRBD2 (6 bases). This CDR3 has 15 amino acids. Trimming removed 6 bases from V and 3 bases from J, with 18 bases in between. Per germline, CDR1 LNHDA and CDR2 SQIVND (reference sequence). CDR3 amino acids: CASRNAGTSNYEQYF. The CDR3 DNA reads TGTGCCAGTAGGAACGCCGGGACTTCTAACTACGAGCAGTACTTC.

The chain has TRBV5-1 and TRBJ2-7; D remains unclear. Germline V gene lookup returns CDR1 SGHRS and CDR2 YFSETQ. The CDR3 totals 13 residues. V was clipped by 0 bases and J by 6 bases, with 10 bases between them. The CDR3 protein is CASSLASGIEQYF. The CDR3 DNA is TGCGCCAGCAGCTTGGCCTCAGGCATCGAGCAGTACTTC.

The V call is TRBV6-2 or TRBV6-3, the J call TRBJ2-7; 8 bases are shared with TRBD2. V gave up 2 bases and J gave up 2 bases; unmatched junction bases: 5. The CDR3 sequence is 15 residues long. Germline CDR1 is MNHEY and CDR2 is SVGEGT. The CDR3 nucleotides are TGTGCCAGCAGTTACGGAGCGGGAGTTACCTACGAGCAGTACTTC. This encodes CASSYGAGVTYEQYF.

V is TRBV19 and J is TRBJ2-7; tentatively, D is TRBD2 (6 bases). Trimming left V 3 bases short and J 9 bases short, with 21 bases between. The germline V gene has CDR1 LNHDA and CDR2 SQIVND (reference sequence). The CDR3 is made up of 15 amino acids. CDR3 amino acids: CASSMGRGNYDAQYF. CDR3 nucleotide sequence: TGTGCCAGTAGTATGGGGCGGGGTAACTACGATGCGCAGTACTTC.

This sequence joins TRBV6-4 and TRBJ2-1; no clear D gene. The V gene lost 3 bases and the J gene lost 5 bases, with 8 bases spanning the gap. The germline V gene has CDR1 MRHNA and CDR2 SNTAGT. The length of the CDR3 is 13 residues. The CDR3 nucleotides read TGTGCCAGCAGTGATGGGCCCAACAATGAGCAGTTCTTC. This gives the protein CASSDGPNNEQFF.

The V and J genes are TRBV5-1 and TRBJ2-5; a possible D gene is TRBD2 (5 bases). From germline, CDR1 is SGHRS and CDR2 YFSETQ. The CDR3 is made up of 14 amino acids. Deletions cut 7 bases from V and 0 bases from J, with 13 bases between. CDR3 protein: CASRIAGDQETQYF. In nucleotides, the CDR3 is TGCGCCAGCCGTATTGCCGGGGACCAAGAGACCCAGTACTTC.

The table lists this clone with a count of one. The chain is built from TRBV7-2 and TRBJ1-1; 7 bases fit TRBD1. The V and J ends lost 3 bases and 8 bases, in that order; junction bases with no gene match: 6. The CDR3 is made up of 13 amino acids. Germline CDR1 is SGHTA and CDR2 is FQGNSA. The CDR3 region is CASSFLTGREAFF. The CDR3 DNA reads as TGTGCCAGCAGCTTCCTGACAGGGAGGGAAGCTTTCTTT.

The chain is built from TRBV7-9 and TRBJ2-1, with 8 bases matching TRBD1. The CDR3 totals 15 residues. Germline V gene sequence: CDR1 SEHNR, CDR2 FQNEAQ (reference sequence). V was clipped by 4 bases and J by 7 bases; unmatched bases: 9. CDR3 loop: CASSSGTGGDNEQFF. CDR3 in DNA: TGTGCCAGCAGCTCCGGGACAGGTGGAGATAATGAGCAGTTCTTC.

The chain has TRBV4-1 and TRBJ2-7, with TRBD1 identical over 7 bases. The CDR3 contains 13 residues. The J segment lost 5 bases and the V segment lost 9 bases, leaving 10 bases of the junction unmatched. The V gene's germline CDR1 is MGHRA and CDR2 YSYEKL. CDR3 loop: CASATTGVDEQYF. CDR3 sequence (DNA): TGCGCCAGTGCGACTACAGGGGTTGACGAGCAGTACTTC.

The V and J genes are TRBV27 and TRBJ2-7; possible D gene TRBD1, 5 bases. The CDR3 has 14 residues. V was clipped by 5 bases and J by 0 bases, with 11 bases between them. The germline gives CDR1 MNHEY, CDR2 SMNVEV (reference sequence). This CDR3 is CASSPGKSSYEQYF. In nucleotides, the CDR3 is TGTGCCAGCAGTCCAGGGAAGAGCTCCTACGAGCAGTACTTC.

DNA for the CDR3: TGTGCCAGCATCCGGGGGGGGGAGACCCAGTACTTC. Translating gives CASIRGGETQYF. The chain joins TRBV2 to TRBJ2-5, with 8 bases lining up with TRBD2. The trim removed 7 bases at V and 5 bases at J, leaving 3 bases unmatched. Germline CDR1 reads SNHLY; CDR2 reads FYNNEI. The CDR3 spans 12 residues.

The chain couples TRBV19 to TRBJ2-2; maybe TRBD1 (5 bases). CDR1 and CDR2 (germline): LNHDA, SQIVND (reference sequence). The V and J ends lost 3 bases and 4 bases respectively, with 6 bases between them. The CDR3 consists of 13 residues. The CDR3: CASSMQGTGELFF. CDR3 in DNA: TGTGCCAGTAGTATGCAGGGCACCGGGGAGCTGTTTTTT. Full variable domain (outside the CDR3, taken from reference TRBV19 and TRBJ2-2): DGGITQSPKYLFRKEGQNVTLSCEQNLNHDAMYWYRQDPGQGLRLIYYSQIVNDFQKGDIAEGYSVSREKKESFPLTVTSAQKNPTAFYLCASSMQGTGELFFGEGSRLTVL.

The gene calls are TRBV7-8 and TRBJ2-3; 14 nucleotides align to TRBD2. CDR3 length: 18 residues. V shed 3 bases, J shed 2 bases, and the junction held 7 bases outside the gene matches. In germline, CDR1 is SGHVS, CDR2 FQNEAQ. The CDR3 region has the DNA TGTGCCAGCAGCTTGCCCGGACTAGCGGGGGGAACCACAGATACGCAGTATTTT. Its protein is CASSLPGLAGGTTDTQYF.

The chain couples TRBV30 to TRBJ1-1; TRBD1 aligns across 7 bases. Germline V CDR1 and CDR2: GTSNPN, SVGIG (reference sequence). Germline trimming cut 4 bases from V and 1 base from J; bases unmatched to any gene: 12. CDR3 length: 16 residues. In nucleotides, the CDR3 is TGTGCCTGGATGCCTAGGGGGACAGCAAGGAACACTGAAGCTTTCTTT. Protein sequence: CAWMPRGTARNTEAFF.

The chain recombines TRBV5-1 with TRBJ2-3, with TRBD2 as a possible D gene (6 bases). Germline V lookup: CDR1 SGHRS, CDR2 YFSETQ. V lost 0 bases to trimming and J lost 6 bases, with 14 bases between them. The CDR3 contains 15 residues. In DNA, the CDR3 is TGCGCCAGCAGCTTGGGGGACTCGAGGCCGGATACGCAGTATTTT. This codes for CASSLGDSRPDTQYF.

This clone has just a few counts. The chain employs TRBV7-2 and TRBJ2-7; 11 bases are a match to TRBD2. Losses at the gene ends were 4 bases for V and 0 bases for J; bases not matched to a gene: 11. The V gene's germline CDR1 is SGHTA and CDR2 FQGNSA. The CDR3 spans 18 residues. CDR3 in DNA: TGTGCCAGCAGCTCCAGGGCTAGCGGGAGGCCGAGCTCCTACGAGCAGTACTTC. Protein sequence: CASSSRASGRPSSYEQYF.

This clone occurred once. V usage is TRBV6-4 and J usage is TRBJ2-1; tentatively, D is TRBD2 (6 bases). This CDR3 region has 14 residues. Trimming left V 9 bases short and J 5 bases short, with 17 bases between. Germline values: CDR1 MRHNA, CDR2 SNTAGT. Here the CDR3 reads CASKAEEGNNEQFF. The CDR3 coding sequence is TGTGCCAGTAAGGCCGAGGAGGGGAACAATGAGCAGTTCTTC.

This clone appeared a single time. The chain recombines TRBV21-1 with TRBJ1-1. TRBV21-1 is recorded as a pseudogene. CDR3 length: 16 amino acids. CDR3 loop: CASSKDGRGGNTEAFF. The CDR3 DNA is TGTGCCAGCAGCAAAGATGGGAGGGGGGGGAACACTGAAGCTTTCTTT.

The J gene is TRBJ2-7, the V gene TRBV3-1 (or the pseudogene TRBV3-2), with D tentatively TRBD2 (6 bases). This CDR3 comprises 12 residues. CDR1 is LGHDT and CDR2 is YNNKEL in the germline V gene (reference sequence). Trimming took off 10 bases at V and 0 bases at J, with 10 bases between the two ends. The CDR3 nucleotides are TGTGCCACCAGGGACTCCTCCTACGAGCAGTACTTC. Translated, it gives CATRDSSYEQYF.

The gene calls are TRBV11-2 and TRBJ2-1; D perhaps matches TRBD1 (6 bases). Germline V gives CDR1 SGHAT, CDR2 FQNNGV. Trimming shortened V by 7 bases and J by 6 bases, and 16 bases separated the two germline ends. There are 14 residues in the CDR3. CDR3 nucleotide sequence: TGTGCCAGCATCGACAGGACCGTAAGCAATGAGCAGTTCTTC. Translated: CASIDRTVSNEQFF.

This clone was found once. The chain couples TRBV6-2 or TRBV6-3 to TRBJ2-2, with TRBD2 identical over 10 bases. Germline V gene data show CDR1 as MNHEY and CDR2 as SVGEGT. The length of the CDR3 is 16 residues. Germline trimming cut 0 bases from V and 5 bases from J; bases unmatched to any gene: 3. The CDR3 coding sequence is TGTGCCAGCAGTTACTCCCTAGCGGGAGTAACCGGGGAGCTGTTTTTT. It specifies CASSYSLAGVTGELFF.